Below, 5 T cell receptor beta chains from the same sample are listed, as sequenced in a study of T cells in Graves' hyperthyroidism and ophthalmopathy. From RNA transcripts, TCR beta CDR3 regions were amplified. First-round RT-PCR targeting the TCR CDR3 was performed with the HTBI primer set. TCRdb re-derived calls from the multiplex PCR reads in MiXCR, one entry per CDR3 protein. The sample includes over 250,000 distinct CDR3 sequences, 20% to 30% of them seen just once. Sequencing was done on a sample of blood. The origin of the receptors is a man in his forties with Graves' hyperthyroidism that later progressed to Graves' ophthalmopathy.

V usage is TRBV29-1 and J usage is TRBJ1-2, with a weak D call TRBD1 (5 bases). The CDR3 extends over 13 amino acids. Looked up from germline, CDR1 is SQVTM and CDR2 is ANQGSEA. The germline V and J ends were trimmed by 6 bases and 3 bases, with 14 bases remaining between them. The CDR3: CSVMRGWDYGYTF. The CDR3 DNA reads as TGCAGCGTCATGAGGGGTTGGGACTATGGCTACACCTTC.

The genes are TRBV6-5 and TRBJ2-2; D call uncertain. Germline V CDR1 and CDR2: MNHEY, SVGAGI. Trimming stripped 0 bases from V and 6 bases from J, with 5 bases between. This CDR3 is built from 13 residues. CDR3 protein: CASSYSIAGELFF. CDR3 bases: TGTGCCAGCAGTTACTCGATTGCCGGGGAGCTGTTTTTT.

Many counts were recorded for this clonotype. The V and J genes are TRBV10-2 and TRBJ1-1; 8 nucleotides align to TRBD1. In germline, CDR1 is WSHSY, CDR2 SAAADI. The CDR3 extends over 14 amino acids. V gave up 6 bases and J gave up 2 bases; unmatched junction bases: 5. CDR3 DNA: TGCGCCAGCAGCCAGACAGGGGCCAACACTGAAGCTTTCTTT. Its translation: CASSQTGANTEAFF.

This clonotype was seen ten or more times. The V and J genes are TRBV28 and TRBJ1-1; no clear D. The CDR3 has 15 residues. Looked up from germline, CDR1 is MDHEN and CDR2 is SYDVKM. The V end was cut by 7 bases, the J end by 7 bases, with 22 bases between. The CDR3 coding sequence is TGTGCCAGCACCCCCCCGGGGTCACCGAGTTATGAAGCTTTCTTT. Its protein product is CASTPPGSPSYEAFF.

This clonotype was found many times. The rearrangement links TRBV19 to TRBJ1-1; D is possibly TRBD1 (5 bases). Per the germline V gene, CDR1 is LNHDA and CDR2 is SQIVND (reference sequence). Trimming took off 5 bases at V and 7 bases at J, with 17 bases between the two ends. The CDR3 is made up of 14 amino acids. Written as DNA, the CDR3 is TGTGCCAGTAGTTGGGGTCAGGCGGGGGTTGAAGCTTTCTTT. Amino acids: CASSWGQAGVEAFF.